This T cell receptor (beta chain) was observed in a study of control samples from healthy donors and cancer patients. Some clones are missing from TCRdb's copy, which holds only in-frame ones; the method was immunoSEQ multiplex PCR. Here the sample spans 140,000 to 150,000 clones, roughly 90% being singletons. The sequence came from a man younger than 40 in good health. Sequenced material: blood.

The CDR3 protein is CASSWDGVGTEAFF. CDR3 nucleotide sequence: TGTGCCAGCAGCTGGGACGGGGTAGGGACTGAAGCTTTCTTT. V gene TRBV7-2 combines with J gene TRBJ1-1, with D possibly matching TRBD1 (5 bases). The CDR3 contains 14 residues. V was pared by 4 bases and J by 5 bases, with 14 bases between. Germline CDR1 reads SGHTA; CDR2 reads FQGNSA.